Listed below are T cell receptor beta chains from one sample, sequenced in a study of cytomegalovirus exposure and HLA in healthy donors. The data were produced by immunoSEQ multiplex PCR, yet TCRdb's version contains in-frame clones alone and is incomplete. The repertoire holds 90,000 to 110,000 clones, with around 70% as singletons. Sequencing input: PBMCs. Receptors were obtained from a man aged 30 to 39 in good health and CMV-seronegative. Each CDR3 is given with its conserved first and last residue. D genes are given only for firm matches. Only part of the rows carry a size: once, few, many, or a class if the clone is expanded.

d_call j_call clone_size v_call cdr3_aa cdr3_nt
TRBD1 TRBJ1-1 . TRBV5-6 CASSFDLGQMNTEAFF TGTGCCAGCAGCTTTGATCTGGGACAGATGAACACTGAAGCTTTCTTT
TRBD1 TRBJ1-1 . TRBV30 CAFSTGTGNTEAFF TGTGCCTTTTCCACCGGGACAGGGAACACTGAAGCTTTCTTT
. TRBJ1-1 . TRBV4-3 CASSQGGGLRGNTEAFF TGCGCCAGCAGCCAAGGGGGGGGGCTCAGGGGGAACACTGAAGCTTTCTTT
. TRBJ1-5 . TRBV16 CASSHAGGQPQHF TGTGCCAGCAGCCATGCCGGGGGTCAGCCCCAGCATTTT
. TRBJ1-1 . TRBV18 CASLLTGNTEAFF TGTGCCAGCTTACTCACAGGGAACACTGAAGCTTTCTTT
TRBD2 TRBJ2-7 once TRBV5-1 CASRGGTSGGYEQYF TGCGCCAGCAGGGGGGGGACTAGCGGAGGATACGAGCAGTACTTC
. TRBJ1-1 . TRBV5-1 CASSPAPRADIAFF TGCGCCAGCAGCCCGGCGCCCAGGGCGGATATAGCTTTCTTT
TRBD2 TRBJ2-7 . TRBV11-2 CASSPRISLAGEAPYEQYF TGTGCCAGCAGCCCCCGAATCAGTCTAGCGGGAGAAGCACCCTACGAGCAGTACTTC
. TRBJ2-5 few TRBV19 CASSPRRYRETQYF TGTGCCAGTAGTCCCCGAAGGTACAGGGAGACCCAGTACTTC
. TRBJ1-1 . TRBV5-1 CASSFSGHTNTEAFF TGCGCCAGCAGCTTTTCGGGACACACGAACACTGAAGCTTTCTTT
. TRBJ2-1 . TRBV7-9 CASSRVSSYNEQFF TGTGCCAGCAGCCGGGTGAGCTCCTACAATGAGCAGTTCTTC
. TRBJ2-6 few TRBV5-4 CASSLDPGGNVLTF TGTGCCAGCAGCTTAGACCCTGGAGGCAACGTCCTGACTTTC
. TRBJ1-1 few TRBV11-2 CASSKREGGYTEAFF TGTGCCAGCAGCAAAAGAGAAGGGGGATACACTGAAGCTTTCTTT
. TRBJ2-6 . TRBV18 CASSPRATTSSGANVLTF TGTGCCAGCTCACCACGGGCCACAACGAGCTCTGGGGCCAACGTCCTGACTTTC
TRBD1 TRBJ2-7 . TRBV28 CASRVGTAYEQYF TGTGCCAGCAGGGTTGGGACAGCCTACGAGCAGTACTTC
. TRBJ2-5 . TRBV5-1 CASSLTRTRDETQYF TGCGCCAGCAGCTTGACCCGGACGCGGGACGAGACCCAGTACTTC
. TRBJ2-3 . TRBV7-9 CASSPGVYTDTQYF TGTGCCAGCAGCCCGGGGGTCTACACAGATACGCAGTATTTT
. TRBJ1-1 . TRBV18 CASSPTQGDAEAFF TGTGCCAGCTCACCCACACAGGGTGACGCTGAAGCTTTCTTT
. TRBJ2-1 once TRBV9 CASSAGLEVRGEQFF TGTGCCAGCAGCGCGGGACTCGAAGTTAGGGGTGAGCAGTTCTTC
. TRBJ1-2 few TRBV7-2 CASSQMATVGYGYTF TGTGCCAGCAGCCAGATGGCAACAGTTGGCTATGGCTACACCTTC
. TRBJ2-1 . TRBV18 CASSPRGRSYNEQFF TGTGCCAGCTCACCACGAGGTCGGTCCTACAATGAGCAGTTCTTC
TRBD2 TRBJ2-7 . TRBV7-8 CASSRLAGGSYEQYF TGTGCCAGCAGCCGACTAGCGGGAGGGTCCTACGAGCAGTACTTC
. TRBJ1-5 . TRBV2 CASSRDIDQPQHF TGTGCCAGCAGTCGGGATATCGATCAGCCCCAGCATTTT
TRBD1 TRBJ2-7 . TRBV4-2 CASSFWTGTSYEQYF TGTGCCAGCAGCTTCTGGACAGGGACGTCCTACGAGCAGTACTTC
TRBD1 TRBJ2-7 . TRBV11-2 CASSLGQGMYYEQYF TGTGCCAGCAGCTTAGGACAGGGGATGTACTACGAGCAGTACTTC
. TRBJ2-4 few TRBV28 CASSTPDVGVAKNIQYF TGTGCCAGCAGTACCCCTGATGTTGGAGTGGCCAAAAACATTCAGTACTTC
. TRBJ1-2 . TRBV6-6 CASSYGAGEIHGYTF TGTGCCAGCAGTTACGGGGCAGGGGAGATTCATGGCTACACCTTC
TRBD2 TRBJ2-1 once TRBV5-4 CASSLVPGLAGDNEQFF TGTGCCAGCAGCTTGGTCCCTGGACTAGCGGGCGACAATGAGCAGTTCTTC
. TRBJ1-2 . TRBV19 CASSPPGEANYGYTF TGTGCCAGTAGTCCGCCTGGGGAGGCTAACTATGGCTACACCTTC
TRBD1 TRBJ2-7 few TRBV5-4 CASSSHRLRGQASYEQYF TGTGCCAGCAGTTCCCACCGGCTTCGGGGACAGGCATCCTACGAGCAGTACTTC
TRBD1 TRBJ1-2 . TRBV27 CASSLSAGGDGYTF TGTGCCAGCAGTTTATCTGCAGGGGGCGATGGCTACACCTTC
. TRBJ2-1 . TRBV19 CASTGGRVPYNEQFF TGTGCCAGCACCGGGGGACGGGTACCCTACAATGAGCAGTTCTTC
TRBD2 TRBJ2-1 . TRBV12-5 CASGLGLADPLSDRDEQFF TGTGCTAGTGGTTTGGGGCTAGCGGACCCCCTTTCGGATCGGGATGAGCAGTTCTTC
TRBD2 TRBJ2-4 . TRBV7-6 CASSLPTSGRTKNIQYF TGTGCCAGCAGCTTACCGACTAGCGGGAGGACCAAAAACATTCAGTACTTC
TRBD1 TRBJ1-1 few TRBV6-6 CASSIQPGGAYTEAFF TGTGCCAGCAGTATCCAACCAGGGGGCGCGTACACTGAAGCTTTCTTT
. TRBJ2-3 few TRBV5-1 CASSLRASSTDTQYF TGCGCCAGCAGCTTGCGAGCGTCTAGCACAGATACGCAGTATTTT
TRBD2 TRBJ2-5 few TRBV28 CASSDSGRKQETQYF TGTGCCAGCAGTGATAGCGGGAGAAAACAAGAGACCCAGTACTTC
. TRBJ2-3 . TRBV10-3 CAISERSRATDTQYF TGTGCCATCAGTGAGCGGAGCAGGGCGACAGATACGCAGTATTTT
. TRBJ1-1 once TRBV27 CASSSPSGGAIVSGTEAFF TGTGCCAGCAGTTCCCCCTCGGGAGGGGCGATCGTAAGTGGCACTGAAGCTTTCTTT
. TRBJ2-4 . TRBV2 CASKKTLAKNIQYF TGTGCCAGTAAAAAGACTCTAGCCAAAAACATTCAGTACTTC
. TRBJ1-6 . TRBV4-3 CASSQDTPVHSYNSPLHF TGCGCCAGCAGCCAAGACACTCCGGTTCACTCCTATAATTCACCCCTCCACTTT
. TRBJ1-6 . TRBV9 CASSVGGQRNSPLHF TGTGCCAGCAGCGTAGGAGGGCAAAGAAATTCACCCCTCCACTTT
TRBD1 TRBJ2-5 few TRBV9 CASSLLGTGEETQYF TGTGCCAGCAGCCTCCTTGGGACAGGGGAAGAGACCCAGTACTTC
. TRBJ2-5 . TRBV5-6 CASRRGEETQYF TGTGCCAGCAGAAGGGGCGAGGAGACCCAGTACTTC
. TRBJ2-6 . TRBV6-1 CASSVQPNRFSGANGLTF TGTGCCAGCAGTGTTCAGCCAAACAGATTTTCTGGGGCCAACGGCCTGACTTTC
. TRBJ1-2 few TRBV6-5 CASSRGQRANYGYTF TGTGCCAGCAGTCGAGGTCAGCGAGCTAACTATGGCTACACCTTC
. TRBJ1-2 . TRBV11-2 CASSLVRQGSNNGYTF TGTGCCAGCAGCTTAGTGAGGCAGGGGAGTAATAATGGCTACACCTTC
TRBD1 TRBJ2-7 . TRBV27 CASSFSTGVEQYF TGTGCCAGCAGTTTCTCGACAGGGGTGGAGCAGTACTTC
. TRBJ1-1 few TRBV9 CASSGEEGGTEAFF TGTGCCAGCAGCGGAGAGGAAGGAGGAACTGAAGCTTTCTTT
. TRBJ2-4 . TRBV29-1 CSVSQGASGKNSQYF TGCAGCGTTTCGCAGGGCGCCTCAGGCAAAAACAGTCAGTACTTC
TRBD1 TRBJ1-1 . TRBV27 CASKPTGFTEAFF TGTGCCAGCAAACCGACAGGGTTCACTGAAGCTTTCTTT
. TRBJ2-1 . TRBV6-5 CATGPTGLGYGEQFF TGTGCCACCGGTCCGACAGGCTTAGGGTATGGTGAGCAGTTCTTC
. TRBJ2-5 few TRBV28 CASSYGETQYF TGTGCCAGCAGTTACGGAGAGACCCAGTACTTC
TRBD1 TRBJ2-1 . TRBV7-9 CASSLGDSSYNEQFF TGTGCCAGCAGCTTGGGGGACAGCTCCTACAATGAGCAGTTCTTC
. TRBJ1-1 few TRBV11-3 CASSPQGYTEAFF TGTGCCAGCAGCCCCCAGGGGTACACTGAAGCTTTCTTT
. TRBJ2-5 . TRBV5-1 CASSPGQSQETQYF TGCGCCAGCAGCCCAGGACAGTCCCAAGAGACCCAGTACTTC
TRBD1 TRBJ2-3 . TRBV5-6 CASSGFRDRERDTQYF TGTGCCAGCAGCGGATTTCGGGACAGGGAGAGAGATACGCAGTATTTT
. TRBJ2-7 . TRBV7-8 CASSQGPAYEQYF TGTGCCAGCAGCCAGGGGCCGGCATACGAGCAGTACTTC
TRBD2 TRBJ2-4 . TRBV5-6 CASSLVAGGNSQYF TGTGCCAGCAGCTTGGTCGCGGGGGGAAACAGTCAGTACTTC